These 13 T cell receptor beta chains share one sample of origin, sequenced in a study of T cells in Graves' hyperthyroidism and ophthalmopathy. RNA transcripts served as the template for amplifying TCR beta CDR3 regions. HTBI primers were employed in a first-round RT-PCR of the TCR CDR3. TCRdb fed the multiplex PCR reads into MiXCR, producing one record per CDR3 protein. The sample records about 400,000 distinct CDR3 sequences, approximately 14% being singletons. Input material: blood. The source is a woman between 18 and 29 years old with Graves' hyperthyroidism.

This clonotype was detected ten times or more. The V gene is TRBV5-6, the J gene TRBJ1-5; no reliable D call. The CDR3 sequence is 16 residues long. CDR1 is SGHDT, CDR2 YYEEEE, per germline. The V end lost 4 bases, the J end lost 4 bases, and 18 bases lay between the germline ends. CDR3: CASSRRNSLQNQPQHF. Here the CDR3 DNA reads TGTGCCAGCAGCCGACGGAACTCCCTACAAAATCAGCCCCAGCATTTT.

The chain is built from TRBV12-3 or TRBV12-4 and TRBJ2-7; 8 nucleotides line up with TRBD1. CDR3 length: 14 residues. J gave up 6 bases and V 3 bases, and 7 bases lay outside the gene matches. CDR3 nucleotides: TGTGCCAGCAGTTTGGGACAGGCTTCGGGCGAGCAGTACTTC. Residues: CASSLGQASGEQYF.

This clonotype appeared a few times. The chain has TRBV6-1 and TRBJ2-2; D is unresolved. V was cut by 5 bases and J by 4 bases, with 26 bases left in between. Per germline, CDR1 MNHNS and CDR2 SASEGT. The CDR3 runs to 19 residues. The CDR3 DNA reads TGTGCCAGCAGTAAAGTGGTTATCAGGAAAGTGTTTGGCACCGGGGAGCTGTTTTTT. As protein: CASSKVVIRKVFGTGELFF.

This clonotype has ten or more counts. This chain connects TRBV19 to TRBJ2-1; D is unclear. Trimming took off 5 bases at V and 4 bases at J, with 15 bases between the two ends. Germline CDR1 LNHDA, CDR2 SQIVND (reference sequence). CDR3 size: 15 residues. For the CDR3, the DNA is TGTGCCAGTAGTGCCCTTTTTGGCCGTTACAATGAGCAGTTCTTC. Protein: CASSALFGRYNEQFF.

The CDR3 DNA is TGTGCCAGCAGTTACTCGGCGGGCGGAGATGGCTACACCTTC. The encoded protein is CASSYSAGGDGYTF. The V call is TRBV6-5, the J call TRBJ1-2, with D unresolved. Germline CDR1 and CDR2: MNHEY and SVGAGI. CDR3 length: 14 amino acids. Trimming took 0 bases from V and 6 from J, leaving 11 bases between them.

Comments on this clonotype: One end of the junction is discordant with germline, which a read error may explain. The chain carries TRBV19 and TRBJ2-6, with TRBD1 as a possible D gene (5 bases). The germline gives CDR1 LNHDA, CDR2 SQIVND (reference sequence). The length of the CDR3 is 14 residues. The CDR3 DNA sequence: TGTGCCAGTAGTCCGGGTGGTGGGGCCAACGTCCTGGCTTTC. Translation gives CASSPGGGANVLAF.

This clonotype was recorded many times. The chain couples TRBV6-1 to TRBJ1-5; D ambiguous. CDR3 length: 15 amino acids. Germline V gene lookup returns CDR1 MNHNS and CDR2 SASEGT. V lost 1 base to trimming and J lost 0 bases, with 7 bases between them. The CDR3 is CASSEDSSSNQPQHF. CDR3 in DNA: TGTGCCAGCAGTGAAGATTCAAGTAGCAATCAGCCCCAGCATTTT.

V and J are TRBV2 and TRBJ2-7; weak D call: TRBD2 (5 bases). The J call could be wrong; TRBJ2-1 is a better fit for the DNA end. Germline V gene lookup returns CDR1 SNHLY and CDR2 FYNNEI. This CDR3 is 14 amino acids long. The CDR3, as DNA: TGTGCCAGCAGCGTTGAGGGTAGCTCCTACGAGCAGTTCTTC. The encoded protein is CASSVEGSSYEQFF.

This clonotype occurred a few times. The chain joins TRBV28 to TRBJ1-1; tentative D call: TRBD1 (5 bases). This CDR3 region has 13 residues. V was shortened by 7 bases and J by 5 bases, with 14 bases between the two germline ends. Per germline, CDR1 MDHEN and CDR2 SYDVKM. This CDR3 is CASTPSGGTEAFF. The CDR3 DNA reads as TGTGCCAGCACCCCCTCTGGGGGGACTGAAGCTTTCTTT.

With regard to this clonotype: This sequence may be a read error, since a much larger clone differs from it by one base. This chain uses TRBV28 with TRBJ1-6, with D possibly matching TRBD1 (6 bases). The CDR3 spans 16 residues. Trimming cost V 3 bases and J 5 bases, with 14 bases left between them. Germline CDR1 reads MDHEN; CDR2 reads SYDVKM. The CDR3 is CASSFTVGHDNSPLHF. Written as DNA, the CDR3 is TGTGCCAGCAGTTTTACTGTGGGACATGATAATTCACCCCTCCACTTT.

Written as DNA, the CDR3 is TGCAGTGCTCCGGGACTAGCGGGCTCTGAGACCCAGTACTTC. Amino acid sequence: CSAPGLAGSETQYF. The chain couples TRBV20-1 to TRBJ2-5; 12 bases are shared with TRBD2. The germline gives CDR1 DFQATT, CDR2 SNEGSKA (reference sequence). The V and J ends lost 5 bases and 5 bases, in that order; junction bases with no gene match: 6. The length of the CDR3 is 14 residues.

The rearrangement links TRBV27 to TRBJ2-7, with D possibly matching TRBD2 (5 bases). The CDR3 sequence is 13 residues long. V lost 10 bases, J lost 0 bases, and 13 bases lay in between. Germline V lookup: CDR1 MNHEY, CDR2 SMNVEV (reference sequence). CDR3 sequence: CAISTGDSYEQYF. The CDR3 DNA follows: TGTGCCATATCGACCGGGGACTCCTACGAGCAGTACTTC.

The sample holds one count of this clonotype. The V gene is TRBV6-2 or TRBV6-3, the J gene TRBJ1-3; the match to TRBD1 covers 9 bases. CDR1 is MNHEY and CDR2 is SVGEGT in the germline V gene. V lost 6 bases and J lost 0; bases outside the gene matches: 6. There are 16 residues in the CDR3. CDR3 sequence reads: CASRGTGGASGNTIYF. DNA of the CDR3: TGTGCCAGCAGGGGAACAGGGGGCGCCTCTGGAAACACCATATATTTT.